The 20 T cell receptor beta chains below all came from one sample that was sequenced in a study of cytomegalovirus exposure and HLA in healthy donors. The method was immunoSEQ multiplex PCR; TCRdb's version includes in-frame clones alone and lacks a portion of them. The sample lists fewer than 120,000 clones; around nine tenths were seen once. The sequencing sample was made of PBMCs. These receptors were obtained from a woman under 30 in good health and CMV-seronegative.

V usage is TRBV2 and J usage is TRBJ2-1; 10 bases line up with TRBD1. This CDR3 region has 15 residues. The V gene's germline CDR1 is SNHLY and CDR2 FYNNEI. With V trimmed by 6 bases and J by 0 bases, 2 bases remained unmatched. In DNA, the CDR3 is TGTGCCAGCAGGGGGGACAGGGGCTCCTACAATGAGCAGTTCTTC. Protein product: CASRGDRGSYNEQFF. Full variable domain (rest looked up from reference TRBV2 and TRBJ2-1): EPEVTQTPSHQVTQMGQEVILRCVPISNHLYFYWYRQILGQKVEFLVSFYNNEISEKSEIFDDQFSVERPDGSNFTLKIRSTKLEDSAMYFCASRGDRGSYNEQFFGPGTRLTVL.

This chain connects TRBV2 to TRBJ1-1; D is ambiguous. Germline V CDR1 and CDR2: SNHLY, FYNNEI. There are 13 residues in the CDR3. The V end was cut by 5 bases, the J end by 1 base, with 8 bases between. CDR3 in DNA: TGTGCCAGCAGTCGCGACACGAACACTGAAGCTTTCTTT. Translating it yields CASSRDTNTEAFF.

The chain links TRBV29-1 to TRBJ2-5; 10 bases map to TRBD2. V gave up 5 bases and J gave up 2 bases; unmatched junction bases: 5. Germline-derived CDR1 and CDR2 are SQVTM and ANQGSEA. This CDR3 spans 14 amino acids. CDR3 residues: CSVRLAGNQETQYF. The CDR3, as DNA: TGCAGCGTTCGACTAGCGGGTAATCAAGAGACCCAGTACTTC.

This clone was found once. This chain uses TRBV19 with TRBJ1-1; D is unresolved. CDR1 and CDR2 from the germline V gene are LNHDA and SQIVND (reference sequence). This CDR3 has 15 residues. Trimming cost V 3 bases and J 0 bases, with 11 bases left between them. CDR3 sequence reads: CASSIGPAMNTEAFF. In DNA, the CDR3 is TGTGCCAGTAGTATTGGGCCAGCCATGAACACTGAAGCTTTCTTT.

In its sample, this clone was seen once. The rearrangement joins TRBV4-2 to TRBJ1-6, with a tentative D call TRBD1 (6 bases). Looked up from germline, CDR1 is LGHNA and CDR2 is YNFKEQ. Deletions cut 1 base from V and 10 bases from J, with 20 bases between. The length of the CDR3 is 17 residues. The CDR3 DNA sequence: TGTGCCAGCAGCCAAGGAAGCGGGGGGCTCCTAGGGTCACCCCTCCACTTT. Translating gives CASSQGSGGLLGSPLHF.

The CDR3 DNA reads TGTGCCAGCAGCCGGGGACAAGTTGCCCGAAGCTACGAGCAGTACTTC. This gives the protein CASSRGQVARSYEQYF. The rearrangement uses TRBV28 and TRBJ2-7; D may be TRBD1 (6 bases). The V gene's germline CDR1 is MDHEN and CDR2 SYDVKM. V lost 6 bases and J 3 bases, leaving 21 bases between the germline ends. The CDR3 sequence is 16 residues long.

The chain links TRBV4-3 to TRBJ1-4; D unclear. Trimming cost V 0 bases and J 4 bases, with 9 bases left between them. The germline CDR1 and CDR2 sequences are LGHNA and YSLEER. The CDR3 has 15 amino acids. The CDR3 sequence is CASSQDVSRNEKLFF. CDR3 nucleotides: TGCGCCAGCAGCCAAGATGTAAGCCGTAATGAAAAACTGTTTTTT.

The chain employs TRBV6-4 and TRBJ2-7, with TRBD2 as a possible D gene (5 bases). Germline-derived CDR1 and CDR2 are MRHNA and SNTAGT. This CDR3 contains 14 residues. V was cut by 0 bases and J by 0 bases, with 6 bases left in between. CDR3 in amino acids: CASSDSGDSYEQYF. CDR3 bases: TGTGCCAGCAGTGACTCGGGAGACTCCTACGAGCAGTACTTC.

This clone was seen once. The chain carries TRBV6-5 and TRBJ2-7, with D possibly TRBD1 on 6 matching bases. Looked up from germline, CDR1 is MNHEY and CDR2 is SVGAGI. The CDR3 loop spans 12 amino acids. V lost 10 bases and J 3 bases, leaving 13 bases between the germline ends. The CDR3: CATTGRSYEQYF. The CDR3, as DNA: TGTGCCACCACAGGGAGAAGCTACGAGCAGTACTTC.

The chain couples TRBV19 to TRBJ2-7, with 12 bases matching TRBD2. V trimming: 0 bases; J trimming: 0 bases; junction bases outside the gene matches: 9. In germline, CDR1 is LNHDA, CDR2 SQIVND (reference sequence). The CDR3 is 19 residues long. Here the CDR3 reads CASSIDRLAGESYSYEQYF. CDR3 sequence (DNA): TGTGCCAGTAGTATAGATCGACTAGCGGGAGAGAGTTACTCCTACGAGCAGTACTTC.

V and J are TRBV5-4 and TRBJ1-1; D is possibly TRBD1 (6 bases). Looked up from germline, CDR1 is SGHNT and CDR2 is YYREEE (reference sequence). The CDR3 contains 15 residues. Trimming removed 2 bases from V and 3 bases from J, with 14 bases in between. In DNA, the CDR3 is TGTGCCAGCAGCTTCCGCGGCAGGGGAGACACTGAAGCTTTCTTT. Protein: CASSFRGRGDTEAFF.

This sequence joins TRBV19 and TRBJ2-2; D is unresolved. CDR3 size: 14 residues. Between the trimmed V and J ends, which lost 7 bases and 6 bases, there was a span of 15 bases. The V gene's germline CDR1 is LNHDA and CDR2 SQIVND (reference sequence). The CDR3 reads CASTPLGLSGELFF. The CDR3 coding sequence is TGTGCCAGTACACCGCTAGGTTTGTCCGGGGAGCTGTTTTTT. The variable domain in full, completed from reference TRBV19 and TRBJ2-2, reads DGGITQSPKYLFRKEGQNVTLSCEQNLNHDAMYWYRQDPGQGLRLIYYSQIVNDFQKGDIAEGYSVSREKKESFPLTVTSAQKNPTAFYLCASTPLGLSGELFFGEGSRLTVL.

The chain is built from TRBV5-8 and TRBJ1-5; the match to TRBD1 covers 7 bases. The CDR3 has 16 amino acids. Germline loops: CDR1 SGHTS, CDR2 YDEGEE. The V gene end was trimmed by 1 base and the J gene end by 0 bases; junction bases not matched to a gene: 4. The CDR3 spells CASSLTGVYSNQPQHF. CDR3 coding DNA: TGTGCCAGCAGCTTGACAGGGGTCTATAGCAATCAGCCCCAGCATTTT. Combining the CDR3 with reference TRBV5-8 and TRBJ1-5 gives the whole variable domain EAGVTQSPTHLIKTRGQQATLRCSPISGHTSVYWYQQALGLGLQFLLWYDEGEERNRGNFPPRFSGRQFPNYSSELNVNALELEDSALYLCASSLTGVYSNQPQHFGDGTRLSIL.

The chain joins TRBV7-2 to TRBJ2-7; 13 positions match TRBD2. Germline CDR1 SGHTA, CDR2 FQGNSA. The CDR3 consists of 16 residues. V trimming: 0 bases; J trimming: 4 bases; junction bases outside the gene matches: 3. The CDR3 sequence is CASSLAGTSGTYEQYF. The CDR3 DNA reads as TGTGCCAGCAGCTTAGCGGGGACTAGCGGGACTTACGAGCAGTACTTC.

This chain joins TRBV27 and TRBJ2-5; TRBD1 aligns across 7 bases. Trimming at V came to 5 bases and at J to 1 base, leaving 10 bases not matched to a gene. Germline values: CDR1 MNHEY, CDR2 SMNVEV (reference sequence). There are 16 residues in the CDR3. Written as DNA, the CDR3 is TGTGCCAGCAGTCTATTGGGGACAGCCACCCAAGAGACCCAGTACTTC. It encodes CASSLLGTATQETQYF.

The CDR3 spells CASSSREQGYNEQFF. For the CDR3, the DNA is TGCGCCAGCAGCTCCCGGGAACAGGGCTACAATGAGCAGTTCTTC. This sequence joins TRBV5-1 and TRBJ2-1; a possible D gene is TRBD1 (6 bases). This CDR3 contains 15 residues. Trimming shortened V by 3 bases and J by 3 bases, and 13 bases separated the two germline ends. From germline, CDR1 is SGHRS and CDR2 YFSETQ.

The chain uses TRBV7-2 and TRBJ1-2, with D perhaps matching TRBD1 (5 bases). Germline CDR1 SGHTA, CDR2 FQGNSA. The CDR3 sequence is 15 residues long. Trimming stripped 5 bases from V and 2 bases from J, with 15 bases between. The CDR3 DNA reads as TGTGCCAGCAGCCAACCGGACATTCCCAACTATGGCTACACCTTC. Residues: CASSQPDIPNYGYTF.

The chain combines TRBV5-1 with TRBJ2-1; no reliable D call. V shed 4 bases and J shed 0 bases, with 14 bases lying between them. Per germline, CDR1 SGHRS and CDR2 YFSETQ. This CDR3 contains 16 residues. The CDR3: CASSLNSLASYNEQFF. The DNA of the CDR3 is TGCGCCAGCAGCCTGAATAGTTTAGCCTCCTACAATGAGCAGTTCTTC.

This clone was picked up one time. The CDR3 spells CASTYPGLPEVQFF. CDR3 sequence (DNA): TGTGCCAGTACCTACCCGGGACTACCTGAGGTGCAGTTCTTC. The gene calls are TRBV19 and TRBJ2-1, with 7 bases identical to TRBD2. Germline assignment: CDR1 LNHDA and CDR2 SQIVND (reference sequence). The CDR3 totals 14 residues. Trimming removed 7 bases from V and 12 bases from J; junction bases left unmatched: 15.

The V gene is TRBV19, the J gene TRBJ1-5; tentatively, D is TRBD1 (6 bases). This CDR3 comprises 16 residues. Trimming took off 6 bases at V and 0 bases at J, with 15 bases between the two ends. Germline assignment: CDR1 LNHDA and CDR2 SQIVND (reference sequence). The DNA of the CDR3 is TGTGCCAGTAGCCGAACACAGGGATATAGCAATCAGCCCCAGCATTTT. It encodes CASSRTQGYSNQPQHF.